The rows below give T cell receptor beta chains drawn from one sample of a study of PD-1 blockade in mismatch repair-deficient tumors. Only in-frame clones appear in the TCRdb table, and some are missing; sequencing was by immunoSEQ multiplex PCR. This sample has 90,000 to 130,000 clones; 70% to 80% occur once, and the top ten carry roughly 4.5%. The sample here was peripheral blood, taken 60 weeks after starting pembrolizumab. All receptors derive from an adult with mismatch repair-deficient cancer. The CDR3 runs from the conserved cysteine through the conserved F or W. Each record gives: clone size, J gene, V gene, D gene, CDR3 DNA, CDR3 protein. A D gene is named only where the DNA matches it firmly. Rows give clone size only sometimes, using once, few, many, or a class for an expanded clone.

>.|TRBJ2-1|TRBV27|.
TGTGCCAGCAGTTTTTCGCCCTCCGCGAACTCCTACAATGAGCAGTTCTTC
CASSFSPSANSYNEQFF
>.|TRBJ2-5|TRBV18|.
TGTGCCAGCTCACCATTTGGAGAGACCCAGTACTTC
CASSPFGETQYF
>.|TRBJ2-3|TRBV2|TRBD1
TGTGCCAGCAAGGAGGCCAGGGGGCGCACAGATACGCAGTATTTT
CASKEARGRTDTQYF
>.|TRBJ2-2|TRBV2|TRBD1
TGTGCCAGCAACGGGAAGGGGACAGGGCTCACCGGGGAGCTGTTTTTT
CASNGKGTGLTGELFF
>.|TRBJ2-7|TRBV7-8|.
TGTGCCAGCAGCTTAGTGGCTAGCTCATACGAGCAGTACTTC
CASSLVASSYEQYF
>.|TRBJ2-1|TRBV11-1|TRBD2
TGTGCCAGCAGCCGACTAGCGGGAGGGTACAATGAGCAGTTCTTC
CASSRLAGGYNEQFF
>.|TRBJ2-5|TRBV28|.
TGTGCCAGCAGTTTGGGGTCAAGGGACCAAGAGACCCAGTACTTC
CASSLGSRDQETQYF
>.|TRBJ2-2|TRBV11-3|TRBD2
TGTGCCAGCAGCGGACTAGCCAACACCGGGGAGCTGTTTTTT
CASSGLANTGELFF
>.|TRBJ1-1|TRBV5-4|.
TGTGCCAGCAGCTTGAAGGCCTCGAACAGAGCTTTCTTT
CASSLKASNRAFF
>.|TRBJ1-4|TRBV10-3|TRBD1
TGTGCCACCCGAACAGGGGGCAATGAAAAACTGTTTTTT
CATRTGGNEKLFF
>.|TRBJ1-5|TRBV5-6|.
TGTGCCAGCACCTCGGGGGCCGGGGCCAATCAGCCCCAGCATTTT
CASTSGAGANQPQHF
>.|TRBJ2-7|TRBV4-2|.
TGTGCCAGCAGCCAAGGGGGCAGGGGGGCGTACGAGCAGTACTTC
CASSQGGRGAYEQYF
>.|TRBJ1-1|TRBV30|.
TGTGCCTGGAGTGTAAACATGAACACTGAAGCTTTCTTT
CAWSVNMNTEAFF
>.|TRBJ2-1|TRBV28|.
TGTGCCAGCAGTTCCGGACCCGATGAGCAGTTCTTC
CASSSGPDEQFF
>once|TRBJ1-5|TRBV10-3|.
TGTGCCATCAGTGAGTCAGGGGGGGACAATCAGCCCCAGCATTTT
CAISESGGDNQPQHF
>few|TRBJ1-5|TRBV4-1|.
TGCGCCAGCAGCCAAGATCGGGATCAGCCCCAGCATTTT
CASSQDRDQPQHF
>.|TRBJ1-2|TRBV5-4|.
TGTGCCAGCAGCCGCTCGGCTGGCAGGGGTGATGACTATGGCTACACCTTC
CASSRSAGRGDDYGYTF
>.|TRBJ2-3|TRBV7-3|.
TGTGCCACCGGGCGGGGCGTGGGGGATACGCAGTATTTT
CATGRGVGDTQYF
>.|TRBJ1-2|TRBV19|.
TGTGCCAGTAGTGTCCGGTATGGTGGCTACACCTTC
CASSVRYGGYTF
>few|TRBJ1-1|TRBV5-4|.
TGTGCCAGCAGCGTTGGGGGGGTTGGGGGCACTGAAGCTTTCTTT
CASSVGGVGGTEAFF
>.|TRBJ2-1|TRBV5-1|TRBD2
TGCGCCAGCAGCTTACTAGCGGGGGCGAACAATGAGCAGTTCTTC
CASSLLAGANNEQFF
>.|TRBJ2-7|TRBV7-7|.
TGTGCTAGCAGCTTAGGAGTGGGTAACTCCTACGAGCAGTACTTC
CASSLGVGNSYEQYF
>.|TRBJ2-7|TRBV18|.
TGTGCCAGCTCACCTGAGAGCACAGGGTTTGAGCAGTACTTC
CASSPESTGFEQYF
>.|TRBJ2-1|TRBV7-9|TRBD2
TGTGCCAGCAGCCCTACCCCCCCGGGAGGGTTCTACAATGAGCAGTTCTTC
CASSPTPPGGFYNEQFF
>.|TRBJ1-3|TRBV6-1|.
TGTGCCAGCAGTGAACGGCAGGCAGGCCGAAACACCATATATTTT
CASSERQAGRNTIYF
>.|TRBJ2-1|TRBV5-6|TRBD2
TGTGCCAGCAGCCCTGCCCTTTCAGCGGGGGGATACAATGAGCAGTTCTTC
CASSPALSAGGYNEQFF
>.|TRBJ1-4|TRBV7-9|.
TGTGCCAGCAGCTTCTCCACCGCAACTAATGAAAAACTGTTTTTT
CASSFSTATNEKLFF
>few|TRBJ2-5|TRBV28|TRBD2
TGTGCCAGCAGTCCCCGGGGTAGCGGGGGCCAAGAGACCCAGTACTTC
CASSPRGSGGQETQYF
>few|TRBJ2-5|TRBV5-6|.
TGTGCCAGCAGCTTTTGGGAAGAGACCCAGTACTTC
CASSFWEETQYF
>.|TRBJ2-1|TRBV5-1|TRBD2
TGCGCCAGCAGCTCTTTTGGGGTAGCGGGAGCTGATGAGCAGTTCTTC
CASSSFGVAGADEQFF
>few|TRBJ1-5|TRBV6-1|.
TGTGCCAGCCGGACAGAACCATATAGCAATCAGCCCCAGCATTTT
CASRTEPYSNQPQHF
>few|TRBJ1-1|TRBV2|.
TGTGCCAGCAGTGCGGGTTATGAAGCTTTCTTT
CASSAGYEAFF
>.|TRBJ1-5|TRBV5-6|.
TGTGCCAGCAGCTTGGGGACGGGTCAGCCCCAGCATTTT
CASSLGTGQPQHF
>.|TRBJ2-7|TRBV19|.
TGTGCCAGTAGTATAGGAGCGACCCGGCGGTTGGGTGAGCAGTACTTC
CASSIGATRRLGEQYF
>.|TRBJ2-2|TRBV19|TRBD1
TGTGCCAGTAGTTCCGGGACAGTGAACACCGGGGAGCTGTTTTTT
CASSSGTVNTGELFF
>.|TRBJ2-7|TRBV19|.
TGTGCCAGTAGTATGGGCAAAACCTACGAGCAGTACTTC
CASSMGKTYEQYF
>.|TRBJ2-6|TRBV9|.
TGTGCCAGCAGCGCCTTGACGGGGATCGGGGATGGGGCCAACGTCCTGACTTTC
CASSALTGIGDGANVLTF
>once|TRBJ2-2|TRBV27|.
TGTGCCACCACAGACACCGGGGAGCTGTTTTTT
CATTDTGELFF
>.|TRBJ2-2|TRBV4-2|TRBD1
TGTGCCAGCAGCCAAAAGACAGGGGCGGGGAACACCGGGGAGCTGTTTTTT
CASSQKTGAGNTGELFF
>.|TRBJ2-3|TRBV11-2|TRBD2
TGTGCCAGCAGCTTAGCATCACTAGCGGGAGTTTCGTCGGAAAGGCAGTATTTT
CASSLASLAGVSSERQYF
>.|TRBJ1-3|TRBV9|.
TGTGCCAGCAGCGAGAGGACGGCGGCGGGAAACACCATATATTTT
CASSERTAAGNTIYF
>.|TRBJ2-1|TRBV18|TRBD2
TGTGCCAGCTCACCAAATCCTCTAGCGGGAGATGGTAGCAATGAGCAGTTCTTC
CASSPNPLAGDGSNEQFF
>.|TRBJ2-7|TRBV6-5|TRBD1
TGTGCCAGCAGTATGGGGGACAGGGTCTCCGAGCAGTACTTC
CASSMGDRVSEQYF
>once|TRBJ2-1|TRBV9|.
TGTGCCAGCAGCGTAGCCCCGAATGAGCAGTTCTTC
CASSVAPNEQFF
>.|TRBJ1-5|TRBV7-6|.
TGTGCCAGCAGCTTCGACCCGGTTCAGGGTCAGCCCCAGCATTTT
CASSFDPVQGQPQHF
>.|TRBJ2-3|TRBV7-3|TRBD2
TGTGCCAGCAGCTCCGGACTAGCGGGAGGGGATACGCAGTATTTT
CASSSGLAGGDTQYF
>.|TRBJ2-4|TRBV5-1|TRBD1
TGCGCCAGCAGCTCGGGACAGCCTCTAGCCAAAAACATTCAGTACTTC
CASSSGQPLAKNIQYF
>.|TRBJ1-2|TRBV9|.
TGTGCCAGCAGCGTAGGAGGACCATTCTTTGGGCTCTATGGCTACACCTTC
CASSVGGPFFGLYGYTF
>.|TRBJ1-2|TRBV27|TRBD1
TGTGCCAGCAGTTTAAATGGACAGGGGGGTTCTGGCTACACCTTC
CASSLNGQGGSGYTF
>.|TRBJ2-1|TRBV5-1|TRBD2
TGCGCCAGCAGGGACACTAGCGGCCCCTACAATGAGCAGTTCTTC
CASRDTSGPYNEQFF
>.|TRBJ1-2|TRBV9|TRBD1
TGTGCCAGCAGCCCTCAAACAGGGGGAGACTATGGCTACACCTTC
CASSPQTGGDYGYTF
>.|TRBJ2-1|TRBV27|TRBD2
TGTGCCAGCAGTTCAGGGGGACTAGCGGGAGGCACCCCCTACAATGAGCAGTTCTTC
CASSSGGLAGGTPYNEQFF
>.|TRBJ1-1|TRBV28|TRBD1
TGTGCCAGCAGTTCCGGGACAGAGAACACTGAAGCTTTCTTT
CASSSGTENTEAFF
>.|TRBJ2-1|TRBV5-4|.
TGTGCCAGCAGCCCCATGGGGACCAATGAGCAGTTCTTC
CASSPMGTNEQFF
>.|TRBJ2-7|TRBV30|.
TGTGCCTGGAGTTGGAGCAGGGCCTACGAGCAGTACTTC
CAWSWSRAYEQYF